The 24 T cell receptor beta chains given below trace back to one sample, sequenced in a study of glioma-infiltrating T cells after dendritic cell vaccination. Using immunoSEQ multiplex PCR, the repertoire was profiled, and TCRdb retains in-frame clones only, with some absent. The profile shows roughly 60,000 clones, about 89% of them singletons. Time point of the sample: after dendritic cell vaccination, including at tumor progression/relapse. This specimen consisted of blood, obtained after dendritic cell vaccination. Receptors originate from a human donor with glioblastoma.

This clone was found once. This chain connects TRBV9 to TRBJ2-1, with D possibly being TRBD1 (5 bases). The ends were cut back, 5 bases at V and 0 bases at J, with 12 bases in the middle. The V gene's germline CDR1 is SGDLS and CDR2 YYNGEE. The CDR3 has 15 residues. The chain's CDR3 is CASRAGLSSYNEQFF. The CDR3 coding sequence is TGTGCCAGCAGGGCAGGGCTTAGCTCCTACAATGAGCAGTTCTTC.

The sample holds one count of this clone. The chain carries TRBV30 and TRBJ1-4, with 12 bases identical to TRBD1. Germline V gives CDR1 GTSNPN, CDR2 SVGIG (reference sequence). This CDR3 spans 15 amino acids. J lost 3 bases, V lost 5 bases, and 4 bases had no gene match. The CDR3 here is CAWGGTGGPNEKLFF. For the CDR3, the DNA is TGTGCCTGGGGGGGGACAGGGGGCCCTAATGAAAAACTGTTTTTT.

The genes are TRBV5-8 and TRBJ2-5, with TRBD2 identical over 11 bases. Germline CDR1 and CDR2: SGHTS and YDEGEE. V trimming: 4 bases; J trimming: 4 bases; junction bases outside the gene matches: 3. The CDR3 is made up of 14 amino acids. The CDR3 is CASSRGTSGETQYF. CDR3 sequence (DNA): TGTGCCAGCAGCCGCGGGACTAGCGGAGAGACCCAGTACTTC.

This clone was observed a few times. The rearrangement links TRBV27 to TRBJ2-3; maybe TRBD1 (5 bases). This CDR3 region has 16 residues. CDR1 is MNHEY and CDR2 is SMNVEV in the germline V gene (reference sequence). V gave up 5 bases and J gave up 1 base, with 16 bases separating them. The CDR3: CASSPRQRLRTDTQYF. DNA for the CDR3: TGTGCCAGCAGTCCCCGACAGAGACTCCGCACAGATACGCAGTATTTT.

Points on this clone: The germline gene is not matched at one end of the junction; a read error may be the cause. The sample holds other DNA sequences that translate to the same CDR3. J is TRBJ1-6 and V is TRBV30, with no clear D. From germline, CDR1 is GTSNPN and CDR2 SVGIG (reference sequence). CDR3 length: 15 amino acids. The CDR3 reads CAWSVSTVNNSPLHF. The CDR3, as DNA: TGTGCCTGGAGTGTATCTACAGTTAATAATTCCCCCCTCCACTTT.

The chain recombines TRBV19 with TRBJ2-1; 9 nucleotides agree with TRBD2. The CDR3 is 15 amino acids. Losses at the gene ends were 7 bases for V and 1 base for J; bases not matched to a gene: 5. Germline V gene sequence: CDR1 LNHDA, CDR2 SQIVND (reference sequence). CDR3: CASTISGRSYNEQFF. The DNA of the CDR3 is TGTGCCAGTACCATTAGCGGGAGATCCTACAATGAGCAGTTCTTC.

The rearrangement joins TRBV9 to TRBJ2-7, with 8 bases fitting TRBD1. V gave up 0 bases and J gave up 5 bases; unmatched junction bases: 7. The germline CDR1 and CDR2 sequences are SGDLS and YYNGEE. The CDR3 spans 15 residues. CDR3 nucleotides: TGTGCCAGCAGCGTAGCCGGACAGGGTTTGAACGAGCAGTACTTC. Translated, it gives CASSVAGQGLNEQYF. Using reference TRBV9 and TRBJ2-7 for the parts outside the CDR3, the full variable domain is DSGVTQTPKHLITATGQRVTLRCSPRSGDLSVYWYQQSLDQGLQFLIQYYNGEERAKGNILERFSAQQFPDLHSELNLSSLELGDSALYFCASSVAGQGLNEQYFGPGTRLTVT.

This chain links TRBV5-5 with TRBJ2-7; TRBD2 matches at 8 bases. The CDR3 has 15 amino acids. V trimming: 0 bases; J trimming: 6 bases; junction bases outside the gene matches: 8. Germline lookup yields CDR1 SGHKS and CDR2 YYEKEE (reference sequence). CDR3 DNA sequence: TGTGCCAGCAGCTTGGAAGCGGGGGCGAGGGGCGAGCAGTACTTC. Translating gives CASSLEAGARGEQYF.

V and J are TRBV29-1 and TRBJ2-7; D gene ambiguous. V was cut by 4 bases and J by 0 bases, with 13 bases left in between. Germline V gene data show CDR1 as SQVTM and CDR2 as ANQGSEA. The CDR3 is made up of 14 amino acids. In DNA form, the CDR3 reads TGCAGCGTTGCGGTGGCGGCGAGCTCCTACGAGCAGTACTTC. Translation gives CSVAVAASSYEQYF.

This CDR3 is CASSQETGHSEAFF. In nucleotides, the CDR3 is TGCGCCAGCAGCCAGGAGACGGGACACTCTGAAGCTTTCTTT. The chain recombines TRBV4-3 with TRBJ1-1; D may be TRBD1 (6 bases). The CDR3 consists of 14 residues. CDR1 and CDR2 from the germline V gene are LGHNA and YSLEER. V shed 3 bases and J shed 6 bases, with 14 bases lying between them.

In the case of this clone: At the DNA level, this CDR3 is encoded by other sequences in the same sample as well. The chain links TRBV30 to TRBJ1-3; 7 bases align to TRBD1. The CDR3 is 15 amino acids. The V segment lost 2 bases and the J segment 0 bases; nucleotides outside the gene matches: 4. Germline values: CDR1 GTSNPN, CDR2 SVGIG (reference sequence). The DNA for the CDR3 is TGTGCCTGGAGTAGGGACAGCGGCTCTGGAAACACCATATATTTT. Its translation: CAWSRDSGSGNTIYF.

This sequence joins TRBV2 and TRBJ1-4; D not certain. The CDR3 spans 17 residues. V lost 4 bases and J lost 2, with 17 bases in between. Germline CDR1 and CDR2: SNHLY and FYNNEI. The CDR3, as DNA: TGTGCCAGCAGTGTAAACTTCCTAACCGCTACTAATGAAAAACTGTTTTTT. Its translation: CASSVNFLTATNEKLFF.

This clone was counted only a few times. The rearrangement joins TRBV5-1 to TRBJ2-7; 10 bases match TRBD1. The germline gives CDR1 SGHRS, CDR2 YFSETQ. This CDR3 spans 16 amino acids. With 3 bases clipped from V and 6 bases from J, the junction kept 12 bases outside the gene matches. CDR3 in amino acids: CASSSNAGTGAGEQYF. The CDR3 bases are TGCGCCAGCAGCTCTAATGCCGGGACAGGGGCAGGCGAGCAGTACTTC.

The rearrangement uses TRBV7-3 and TRBJ1-1; D may be TRBD1 (6 bases). CDR1 and CDR2 from the germline V gene are SGHTA and FQGTGA. The V end was cut by 4 bases, the J end by 4 bases, with 13 bases between. The CDR3 runs 14 residues. CDR3 bases: TGTGCCAGCAGCTCGGAGGGGGGGTTCACTGAAGCTTTCTTT. Its protein product is CASSSEGGFTEAFF.

The sample holds one count of this clone. The chain has TRBV7-2 and TRBJ2-7, with TRBD2 matching 11 bases. Germline V lookup: CDR1 SGHTA, CDR2 FQGNSA. The CDR3 spans 14 residues. V lost 5 bases and J lost 4; bases outside the gene matches: 4. The CDR3 sequence: CASSLGLADYEQYF. The CDR3 bases are TGTGCCAGCAGCCTGGGACTAGCGGATTACGAGCAGTACTTC.

The CDR3 spells CASLTAYEQYF. The CDR3 nucleotides read TGTGCCAGCCTGACAGCTTACGAGCAGTACTTC. The chain carries TRBV6-5 and TRBJ2-7; D may be TRBD1 (5 bases). V shed 8 bases and J shed 4 bases, with 9 bases lying between them. Germline V gene sequence: CDR1 MNHEY, CDR2 SVGAGI. This CDR3 is built from 11 residues.

The rearrangement joins TRBV19 to TRBJ1-1; D perhaps matches TRBD1 (6 bases). This CDR3 has 12 residues. The germline V gene has CDR1 LNHDA and CDR2 SQIVND (reference sequence). The V and J ends lost 5 bases and 5 bases respectively, with 9 bases between them. The CDR3: CASSQGGTEAFF. DNA for the CDR3: TGTGCCAGTAGTCAAGGGGGTACTGAAGCTTTCTTT.

This sequence joins TRBV10-1 and TRBJ2-1; no definite D call. V gave up 0 bases and J gave up 2 bases, with 8 bases separating them. This CDR3 has 15 residues. The germline gives CDR1 WNHNN, CDR2 SYGVQD (reference sequence). The CDR3 DNA follows: TGCGCCAGCAGTGAGTCGCGAGGAACCTACAATGAGCAGTTCTTC. Amino acid sequence: CASSESRGTYNEQFF.

The chain uses TRBV29-1 and TRBJ1-3, with D tentatively TRBD1 (6 bases). V was clipped by 6 bases and J by 0 bases, with 9 bases between them. CDR1 and CDR2 (germline): SQVTM, ANQGSEA. The CDR3 contains 13 residues. CDR3 nucleotide sequence: TGCAGCGTGGACAGTAACTCTGGAAACACCATATATTTT. Protein sequence: CSVDSNSGNTIYF.

The rearrangement joins TRBV20-1 to TRBJ2-3; D possibly corresponds to TRBD2 (6 bases). The CDR3 runs to 11 residues. The germline V gene has CDR1 DFQATT and CDR2 SNEGSKA (reference sequence). The V end lost 8 bases, the J end lost 4 bases, and 10 bases lay between the germline ends. CDR3 DNA: TGCAGTTCTCCGGGGGCAGATACGCAGTATTTT. It yields the protein CSSPGADTQYF.

This clone was counted once. The rearrangement links TRBV19 to TRBJ1-2; 7 bases map to TRBD1. Germline values: CDR1 LNHDA, CDR2 SQIVND (reference sequence). The CDR3 covers 15 residues. With V trimmed by 3 bases and J by 3 bases, 7 bases remained unmatched. The CDR3 nucleotides read TGTGCCAGTAGTATCCGGACAGGATCGGACTATGGCTACACCTTC. This codes for CASSIRTGSDYGYTF. The variable domain in full, completed from reference TRBV19 and TRBJ1-2, reads DGGITQSPKYLFRKEGQNVTLSCEQNLNHDAMYWYRQDPGQGLRLIYYSQIVNDFQKGDIAEGYSVSREKKESFPLTVTSAQKNPTAFYLCASSIRTGSDYGYTFGSGTRLTVV.

The chain couples TRBV19 to TRBJ1-5; 8 nucleotides match TRBD1. The germline CDR1 and CDR2 sequences are LNHDA and SQIVND (reference sequence). The CDR3 has 15 amino acids. The V gene end was trimmed by 4 bases and the J gene end by 4 bases; junction bases not matched to a gene: 6. CDR3 DNA sequence: TGTGCCAGTAGTAAAGGACAGGGAGGGAATCAGCCCCAGCATTTT. This translates into CASSKGQGGNQPQHF.

Notes on this clone: An end of the junction differs from the germline gene, which may be a read error. Additional DNA sequences in this sample encode the identical CDR3. The V gene is TRBV4-3, the J gene TRBJ1-6; unclear D gene. Looked up from germline, CDR1 is LGHNA and CDR2 is YSLEER. The length of the CDR3 is 18 residues. The CDR3 nucleotides read TGCGCCAGCAGCCAAGAAATCGGCGGAAGCTCCTATAATTCCCCCCTCCACTTT. Amino acids: CASSQEIGGSSYNSPLHF.

This clone was seen just once. The chain is built from TRBV7-9 and TRBJ2-7, with TRBD2 matching over 7 bases. The germline V gene encodes CDR1 SEHNR and CDR2 FQNEAQ (reference sequence). The CDR3 consists of 13 residues. After removal of 5 bases from V and 2 bases from J, the junction contained 3 bases not matched to a gene. In nucleotides, the CDR3 is TGTGCCAGCAGCCCCGGGGGGACCTACGAGCAGTACTTC. The encoded protein is CASSPGGTYEQYF.